This TCR beta chain was found in a study of T-cell memory formation after mild COVID-19. Across the study: The two donors had largely donor-specific TCR clusters. Findings and caveats of the study: The study found balanced CD4/CD8 in clones contracting day 15 to 85 and a CD4+ lean in later expanders. Among contracting clones, CD4+ were mainly CM/EM and CD8+ enriched in EMRA.

Concerning this clonotype itself: Its antigen remains unknown.

From the 5' RACE reads, TCRdb called clonotypes with MiXCR, one entry per CDR3 protein. This table has almost 550,000 distinct CDR3 sequences, around 21% appearing once. V gave up 3 bases and J gave up 2 bases; unmatched junction bases: 6. This CDR3 has 16 residues. From germline, CDR1 is SGHRS and CDR2 YFSETQ. The receptor was derived from an adult woman who had mild COVID-19 (a few samples of this study predate the infection). Cell type and time point are not known. This chain connects TRBV5-1 to TRBJ2-1; 9 positions agree with TRBD2. Input material: PBMCs or a T cell subset sorted from them (not recorded which). CDR3 in amino acids: CASSWASGTTYNEQFF. CDR3 DNA sequence: TGCGCCAGCAGCTGGGCTAGCGGGACCACCTACAATGAGCAGTTCTTC. Filled out from reference TRBV5-1 and TRBJ2-1, the complete variable domain reads KAGVTQTPRYLIKTRGQQVTLSCSPISGHRSVSWYQQTPGQGLQFLFEYFSETQRNKGNFPGRFSGRQFSNSRSEMNVSTLELGDSALYLCASSWASGTTYNEQFFGPGTRLTVL.